Listed below are T cell receptor beta chains from one sample, sequenced in a study of identical twins. TCRdb used MiXCR to reprocess the 5' RACE reads, holding one entry per CDR3 protein. Among around 690,000 distinct CDR3 sequences listed, approximately 22% were seen once. The data were also submitted as part of a second study, on T cells expressing NK-cell markers.

The sequenced material came from PBMCs. The receptors were sampled from a woman in her late teens or twenties in good health. The CDR3 runs from the conserved cysteine through the conserved F or W. A D gene is named only where the DNA matches it firmly. Where a row states a size, it is once, few, many or the class of an expanded clone; other rows omit it.

TRBD1 TRBJ1-4 few 13 TRBV11-3 CASSRDRLEKLFF TGTGCCAGCTCTCGGGACAGGTTGGAAAAACTGTTTTTT
NA TRBJ2-5 few 18 TRBV20-1 CSARAGSRPGSRQETQYF TGCAGTGCTAGAGCCGGCTCACGCCCAGGCAGCCGCCAAGAGACCCAGTACTTC
NA TRBJ1-2 NA 13 TRBV29-1 CSVEDMVDYGYTF TGCAGCGTTGAAGATATGGTGGACTATGGCTACACCTTC
NA TRBJ2-1 many 18 TRBV5-5 CASTKGGDSQSHYNEQFF TGTGCCAGCACCAAGGGGGGGGACAGCCAAAGTCACTACAATGAGCAGTTCTTC
NA TRBJ2-3 NA 13 TRBV29-1 CSVVPGEVDTQYF TGCAGCGTTGTTCCGGGAGAGGTAGATACGCAGTATTTT
NA TRBJ2-2 few 17 TRBV5-1 CASSSHPGVANTGELFF TGCGCCAGCAGCTCACATCCAGGGGTAGCGAACACCGGGGAGCTGTTTTTT
TRBD2 TRBJ2-1 NA 14 TRBV15 CATSRELAGSRQFF TGTGCCACCAGCAGAGAACTAGCGGGGTCTCGGCAGTTCTTC
NA TRBJ1-1 few 14 TRBV24-1 CATSDLPKRRGAFF TGTGCCACCAGTGACCTTCCGAAAAGAAGGGGAGCTTTCTTT
NA TRBJ1-2 NA 12 TRBV9 CASSAIPDGYTF TGTGCCAGCAGCGCGATCCCAGATGGCTACACCTTC
NA TRBJ2-5 few 15 TRBV3-1 CASSLPPPGGETQYF TGTGCCAGCAGCCTGCCCCCTCCGGGCGGAGAGACCCAGTACTTC
TRBD2 TRBJ2-1 many 14 TRBV5-1 CASMGLAGGGNQFF TGCGCCAGCATGGGACTAGCGGGAGGAGGGAATCAGTTCTTC
NA TRBJ2-7 few 13 TRBV20-1 CSAPDGTLNEQYF TGCAGTGCTCCGGACGGGACACTAAACGAGCAGTACTTC
TRBD1 TRBJ2-5 NA 18 TRBV7-8 CASSSPRDRPLRGETQYF TGTGCCAGCAGTTCGCCCCGGGACAGGCCACTCAGGGGGGAGACCCAGTACTTC
TRBD2 TRBJ2-1 once 16 TRBV9 CASSVEPSGGARGQFF TGTGCCAGCAGCGTAGAGCCTAGCGGGGGGGCACGGGGGCAGTTCTTC
TRBD2 TRBJ2-3 few 18 TRBV20-1 CSARGLFGLAGGADTQYF TGCAGTGCTAGAGGGTTGTTCGGACTAGCGGGAGGGGCCGATACGCAGTATTTT
TRBD1 TRBJ2-3 many 15 TRBV12-3/TRBV12-4 CASTIGQGHLDTQYF TGTGCCAGCACCATCGGACAGGGCCACCTCGATACGCAGTATTTT
NA TRBJ2-7 few 13 TRBV6-2/TRBV6-3 CASSLSGSGGEYF TGTGCCAGCAGCCTCTCAGGGAGTGGCGGTGAATACTTC
TRBD1 TRBJ2-4 NA 17 TRBV6-5 CASSYETGGAAKNIQYF TGTGCCAGCAGTTACGAAACAGGGGGCGCAGCCAAAAACATTCAGTACTTC
TRBD2 TRBJ2-1 once 15 TRBV11-2 CASSAVAGELNEQFF TGTGCCAGCAGCGCAGTAGCGGGAGAGCTCAATGAGCAGTTCTTC
TRBD1 TRBJ2-2 NA 15 TRBV5-1 CASRLGTGNTGELFF TGCGCCAGCCGACTCGGGACAGGGAACACCGGGGAGCTGTTTTTT
TRBD2 TRBJ2-7 many 18 TRBV10-3 CAISPGTSGGAKAYEQYF TGTGCCATCAGTCCCGGGACTAGCGGGGGGGCAAAAGCCTACGAGCAGTACTTC
TRBD1 TRBJ2-5 NA 14 TRBV12-3/TRBV12-4 CASSSRGRRETQYF TGTGCCAGCAGTTCCAGGGGGCGCCGGGAGACCCAGTACTTC
NA TRBJ2-2 NA 15 TRBV12-3/TRBV12-4 CASRGTGFQTGELFF TGTGCCAGCAGGGGAACAGGGTTCCAGACCGGGGAGCTGTTTTTT
TRBD1 TRBJ2-1 many 13 TRBV29-1 CSAGTVMGDEQFF TGCAGCGCAGGGACAGTGATGGGCGATGAGCAGTTCTTC
TRBD2 TRBJ2-1 many 16 TRBV12-3/TRBV12-4 CASSFVAGGIYNEQFF TGTGCCAGCAGTTTTGTAGCGGGGGGTATCTACAATGAGCAGTTCTTC
NA TRBJ2-7 few 14 TRBV10-3 CAISTAGDSDEQYF TGTGCCATCAGTACCGCAGGGGACTCGGACGAGCAGTACTTC
NA TRBJ2-7 NA 13 TRBV30 CAWRGGPSYEQYF TGTGCCTGGAGGGGAGGACCGAGCTACGAGCAGTACTTC
NA TRBJ2-5 NA 18 TRBV6-5 CASSYDLFGGWGGETQYF TGTGCCAGCAGTTACGACTTATTTGGCGGTTGGGGAGGAGAGACCCAGTACTTC
NA TRBJ2-6 few 16 TRBV7-9 CASSQPGRTGANVLTF TGTGCCAGCAGCCAACCTGGGAGAACTGGGGCCAACGTCCTGACTTTC
TRBD1 TRBJ1-1 NA 17 TRBV10-3 CAISPEGPGQGDTEAFF TGTGCCATCAGTCCAGAAGGCCCGGGACAGGGGGACACTGAAGCTTTCTTT
TRBD1 TRBJ2-5 few 15 TRBV20-1 CSATRSLGGAETQYF TGCAGTGCTACCCGGTCCTTAGGGGGCGCGGAGACCCAGTACTTC
NA TRBJ2-7 NA 12 TRBV5-4 CASSWESLEQYF TGTGCCAGCAGCTGGGAAAGCCTCGAGCAGTACTTC
NA TRBJ2-1 few 15 TRBV4-3 CASSQDGWKSNEQFF TGCGCCAGCAGCCAAGATGGCTGGAAATCCAATGAGCAGTTCTTC
NA TRBJ2-7 many 12 TRBV29-1 CSVETGFYEQYF TGCAGCGTTGAAACAGGCTTCTACGAGCAGTACTTC
NA TRBJ1-2 NA 14 TRBV12-3/TRBV12-4 CASSPTGNLYGYTF TGTGCCAGCAGCCCGACCGGGAACCTCTATGGCTACACCTTC